Below are 18 T cell receptor beta chains sequenced from a single sample in a study of blood T cells in healthy people across ages. The second PCR ran roughly 6 to 11 cycles with a sample-barcoded 5' primer and J-beta primers. TCRdb redid the calling of the 5' RACE reads with MiXCR, one entry per CDR3 protein. The data show 800,000 to 950,000 distinct CDR3 sequences, 25% to 35% seen once. This sample also belongs to another study, concerning T cells of mothers and their children.

Sequencing was carried out using blood. These receptors were taken from a middle-aged woman in good health.

The genes are TRBV7-9 and TRBJ2-7, with D perhaps given as TRBD1 or TRBD2 (7 bases each). Matching the DNA end better, TRBJ2-5 makes the J call doubtful. The CDR3 is made up of 16 amino acids. The germline gives CDR1 SEHNR, CDR2 FQNEAQ (reference sequence). The CDR3 reads CASSLSTRRGGETQYF. The CDR3 bases are TGTGCCAGCAGCTTATCTACCCGCAGGGGGGGAGAGACCCAGTACTTC.

In this sample, this clonotype turned up a few times. At one of its ends the junction is not consistent with the germline gene, which may arise from a read error. V and J are TRBV5-1 and TRBJ2-2, with D possibly being TRBD2 (5 bases). Germline lookup yields CDR1 SGHRS and CDR2 YFSETQ. The CDR3 covers 15 residues. Here the CDR3 DNA reads TGCGCCAGCAGCTTGGAAGGGAGTTGGACCGGGGAACTGTTTTTT. Protein sequence: CASSLEGSWTGELFF.

There are a few counts of this clonotype. The rearrangement joins TRBV7-9 to TRBJ2-5; D is perhaps TRBD1 or TRBD2 (5 bases each). This CDR3 is 17 amino acids long. Deletions cut 5 bases from V and 0 bases from J, with 19 bases between. The germline V gene encodes CDR1 SEHNR and CDR2 FQNEAQ (reference sequence). In DNA, the CDR3 is TGTGCCAGCAGCCGGGACGGAAAAGCCTTTAACCAAGAGACCCAGTACTTC. Its protein is CASSRDGKAFNQETQYF.

This clonotype was observed a handful of times. The CDR3, as DNA: TGTGCCAGCAGTGCCCCCCACTCGAGGTACGAGCAGTACTTC. It is translated as CASSAPHSRYEQYF. The chain uses TRBV25-1 and TRBJ2-7; no clear D gene. CDR1 and CDR2 (germline): MGHDK, SYGVNS. The CDR3 sequence is 14 residues long. Trimming took 4 bases from V and 4 from J, leaving 14 bases between them.

This clonotype occurred a few times. This chain uses TRBV27 with TRBJ2-5; TRBD1 might be the D (5 bases). V shed 5 bases and J shed 2 bases, with 9 bases lying between them. The CDR3 contains 13 residues. Per the germline V gene, CDR1 is MNHEY and CDR2 is SMNVEV (reference sequence). Written as DNA, the CDR3 is TGTGCCAGCAGTATTCAGGGACAAGAGACCCAGTACTTC. Its protein is CASSIQGQETQYF.

This clonotype was counted at least ten times. This chain joins TRBV7-2 and TRBJ2-3, with TRBD2 identical over 9 bases. The CDR3 sequence is 16 residues long. The ends lost 4 bases at V and 2 bases at J; junction bases unmatched: 7. Germline V CDR1 and CDR2: SGHTA, FQGNSA. The DNA of the CDR3 is TGTGCCAGCAGCTGGTCCAGCGGGGGGACCACAGATACGCAGTATTTT. It codes for CASSWSSGGTTDTQYF.

The V call is TRBV20-1, the J call TRBJ1-5, with TRBD1 identical over 7 bases. V trimming: 5 bases; J trimming: 3 bases; junction bases outside the gene matches: 7. Germline V lookup: CDR1 DFQATT, CDR2 SNEGSKA (reference sequence). The CDR3 loop spans 14 amino acids. DNA for the CDR3: TGCAGTGCTTCGCGACAGGGCAACAATCAGCCCCAGCATTTT. Its translation is CSASRQGNNQPQHF.

V gene TRBV5-1 combines with J gene TRBJ1-6; TRBD1 matches 8 bases. The CDR3 has 16 residues. The V and J ends lost 3 bases and 7 bases, in that order; junction bases with no gene match: 9. Germline V lookup: CDR1 SGHRS, CDR2 YFSETQ. CDR3 sequence (DNA): TGCGCCAGCAGCTCCCAGGGGGCGGGAGGGAATTCACCCCTCCACTTT. Translated: CASSSQGAGGNSPLHF.

In its sample, this clonotype was seen a few times. The chain links TRBV4-2 to TRBJ2-3; the D is unclear. Per germline, CDR1 LGHNA and CDR2 YNFKEQ. The CDR3 length is 17 residues. V was pared by 0 bases and J by 0 bases, with 13 bases between. The CDR3 sequence: CASSQESIRVSTDTQYF. In DNA, the CDR3 is TGTGCCAGCAGCCAAGAATCAATCCGGGTTAGCACAGATACGCAGTATTTT.

This clonotype occurred many times. This chain links TRBV5-4 with TRBJ1-2; no reliable D call. Germline CDR1 reads SGHNT; CDR2 reads YYREEE (reference sequence). This CDR3 spans 14 amino acids. Between the trimmed V and J ends, which lost 3 bases and 2 bases, there was a span of 11 bases. CDR3 sequence (DNA): TGTGCCAGCAGCTCGAAGGACGGGAACTATGGCTACACCTTC. This encodes CASSSKDGNYGYTF.

This chain connects TRBV7-3 to TRBJ2-3; possibly TRBD2 for D (6 bases). Germline CDR1 and CDR2: SGHTA and FQGTGA. V was clipped by 3 bases and J by 4 bases, with 14 bases between them. There are 15 residues in the CDR3. CDR3 coding DNA: TGTGCCAGCAGCTTTGGGGGGATTAGACCAGATACGCAGTATTTT. Amino acid sequence: CASSFGGIRPDTQYF.

This chain links TRBV28 with TRBJ1-5, with D possibly matching TRBD1 (5 bases). This CDR3 spans 12 amino acids. Between the trimmed V and J ends, which lost 6 bases and 9 bases, there was a span of 12 bases. The germline gives CDR1 MDHEN, CDR2 SYDVKM. CDR3 sequence: CASRGSGRPQHF. CDR3 coding DNA: TGTGCCAGCAGAGGTTCAGGGCGGCCCCAGCATTTT.

With regard to this clonotype: This may be a read error, as it is one base from a much larger clone. This chain uses TRBV12-3 or TRBV12-4 with TRBJ2-4; D gene unclear. V dropped 5 bases and J dropped 13 bases, with 27 bases sitting between them. This CDR3 has 16 residues. The CDR3 is CASSVTPILGHNEQYF. The CDR3 DNA reads TGTGCCAGCAGTGTTACCCCTATATTAGGGCACAATGAGCAGTACTTC.

This clonotype was seen ten or more times. The chain employs TRBV5-1 and TRBJ1-5; TRBD1 agrees at 10 bases. This CDR3 spans 16 amino acids. CDR1 and CDR2 (germline): SGHRS, YFSETQ. Germline trimming cut 0 bases from V and 2 bases from J; bases unmatched to any gene: 2. DNA of the CDR3: TGCGCCAGCAGCTTGGGAGGACAGGGGGGCAATCAGCCCCAGCATTTT. Translated: CASSLGGQGGNQPQHF.

This clonotype was observed a few times. This chain joins TRBV9 and TRBJ1-2; 7 bases line up with TRBD1. J lost 5 bases, V lost 5 bases, and 12 bases had no gene match. Per the germline V gene, CDR1 is SGDLS and CDR2 is YYNGEE. The CDR3 is 15 amino acids. As DNA, the CDR3 is TGTGCCAGCAGACAAGGGGAGGGGGCAAGGTATGGCTACACCTTC. Translated: CASRQGEGARYGYTF.

This clonotype has just a few counts. The CDR3 sequence is CASTKAETGLGSPLHF. CDR3 in DNA: TGTGCCAGCACCAAAGCCGAGACAGGGTTAGGGTCACCCCTCCACTTT. This chain links TRBV6-6 with TRBJ1-6; 7 bases align to TRBD1. Losses at the gene ends were 7 bases for V and 10 bases for J; bases not matched to a gene: 16. Germline V gene lookup returns CDR1 MNHNY and CDR2 SVGAGI (reference sequence). CDR3 length: 16 amino acids.

This chain joins TRBV28 and TRBJ2-3; no firm D call. This CDR3 is built from 13 residues. The V gene lost 6 bases and the J gene lost 8 bases, with 15 bases spanning the gap. CDR1 is MDHEN, CDR2 SYDVKM, per germline. As DNA, the CDR3 is TGTGCCAGCAGCCTCACCCAGGACCGTACGCAGTATTTT. Translating gives CASSLTQDRTQYF.

As concerns this clonotype: This may stem from a read error, because a much larger clone lies one nucleotide away. The V call is TRBV6-4, the J call TRBJ2-4; D gene uncertain. There are 12 residues in the CDR3. From germline, CDR1 is MRHNA and CDR2 SNTAGT. Trimming took 6 bases from V and 13 from J, leaving 16 bases between them. CDR3 nucleotides: TGTGCCAGCAGAGGATATTACAATGAGCAGTACTTC. The encoded protein is CASRGYYNEQYF.